This T cell receptor beta chain was sequenced during a study of T cell repertoires in cytomegalovirus infection (dated by TCRdb to between 2018 and 2020). For context, the study as a whole: The HLA type of each donor mattered for the analysis, because public TCR beta signatures pointed to carriage of CMV infection along with the matching HLA type.

As for this clonotype: The specificity of this receptor is unknown. A read error may account for a junction end that differs from germline.

Overall study results and their limits: In the ex vivo response, HLA-C-restricted CMV-specific TCR beta clonotypes were dominant, and in two of eight donors the single most frequent clonotype came from this HLA-C-restricted group. In both this cohort and an independent roughly 350-donor cohort, the cumulative frequency of public TCR beta family members distinguished carriers of CMV infection plus the relevant HLA type.

As encoded in the germline V gene (reference sequence), CDR1 is DFQATT while CDR2 is SNEGSKA. The CDR3 runs 9 residues from the cysteine to the phenylalanine. The kept DNA is CDR3 alone, 27 bases in frame from the first base. Reads for this sample came from an Illumina HiSeq 1500. TCRdb passed the public sequencing reads through fastp at Q25 and MiXCR, retaining productive beta sequences. Duplicate CDR3 protein sequences are folded into a single record with the most common DNA and genes. Here the sample has more than 350,000 distinct CDR3 sequences; under 40% occur a single time. Together, the top ten hold roughly 15% of the sample.

The sequence was collected from a human donor in good health (CMV status not recorded). Some clones in this sample may be carry-over from other donors' samples. In this chain, TRBV20-1 is recombined with TRBJ1-2; TRBD1 lines up with 7 middle nucleotides. Sequenced material: PBMCs. The CDR3 loop reads CSAGGDSSF. DNA sequence: TGCAGTGCTGGGGGGGACAGCTCCTTC.